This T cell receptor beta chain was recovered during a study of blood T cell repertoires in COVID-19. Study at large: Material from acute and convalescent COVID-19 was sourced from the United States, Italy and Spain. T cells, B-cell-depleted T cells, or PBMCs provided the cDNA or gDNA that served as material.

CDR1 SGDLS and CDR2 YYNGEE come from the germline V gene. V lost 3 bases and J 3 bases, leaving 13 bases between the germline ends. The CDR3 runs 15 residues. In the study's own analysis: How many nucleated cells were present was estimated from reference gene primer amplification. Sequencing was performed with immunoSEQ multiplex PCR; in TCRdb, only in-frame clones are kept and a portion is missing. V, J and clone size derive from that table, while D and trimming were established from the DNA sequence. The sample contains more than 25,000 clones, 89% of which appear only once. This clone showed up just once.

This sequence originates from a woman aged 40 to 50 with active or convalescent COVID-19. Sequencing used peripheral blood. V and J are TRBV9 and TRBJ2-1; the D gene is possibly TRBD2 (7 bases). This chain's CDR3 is CASSALGGDYNEQFF. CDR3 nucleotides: TGTGCCAGCAGCGCCTTAGGGGGGGACTACAATGAGCAGTTCTTC.